This is a list of T cell receptor beta chains from one sample in a study of shared clonotypes between healthy human individuals. Only in-frame clones appear in the TCRdb table, and some are missing; sequencing was by immunoSEQ multiplex PCR. The sample has roughly 2,500,000 clones, 93% seen once; the top ten hold more than 0.35%. Sequenced input: naive CD4+ T cells from PBMCs. These receptors all come from a man between 18 and 29 years old in good health. Some clones in this sample may be carry-over from other donors' samples. Each CDR3 is given with its conserved first and last residue. The D gene is left open where the match is weak. Clone size is not always given. Where it is, it says once, few, many or a class for expanded clones.

>-|TRBV2|-|15|TRBJ1-1
CASSEPAGLGTEAFF
TGTGCCAGCAGTGAACCGGCGGGCTTGGGCACTGAAGCTTTCTTT
>-|TRBV4-1|-|15|TRBJ2-5
CASSQDQGRRETQYF
TGCGCCAGCAGCCAAGACCAGGGGCGCAGGGAGACCCAGTACTTC
>-|TRBV30|-|13|TRBJ1-3
CAWIRAPGNTIYF
TGTGCCTGGATTCGGGCCCCTGGAAACACCATATATTTT
>-|TRBV28|-|13|TRBJ1-3
CASFPVERNTIYF
TGTGCCAGCTTCCCCGTGGAGAGAAACACCATATATTTT
>once|TRBV21-1|-|14|TRBJ2-7
CASSKAGDIYEQYF
TGTGCCAGCAGCAAAGCTGGGGACATCTACGAGCAGTACTTC
>-|TRBV5-1|TRBD1|15|TRBJ1-1
CASSTQQGAGTEAFF
TGCGCCAGCAGCACACAGCAGGGGGCGGGCACTGAAGCTTTCTTT
>-|TRBV5-1|-|16|TRBJ1-1
CASSRDGGFTGTEAFF
TGCGCCAGCAGCCGGGATGGGGGTTTCACAGGTACTGAAGCTTTCTTT
>once|TRBV30|-|13|TRBJ1-5
CAWSRQGIEPQHF
TGTGCCTGGAGTCGCCAGGGAATAGAGCCCCAGCATTTT
>-|TRBV6-1|TRBD1|14|TRBJ1-4
CASRAGTANEKLFF
TGTGCCAGCAGGGCCGGGACAGCCAATGAAAAACTGTTTTTT
>-|TRBV5-8|-|16|TRBJ1-4
CASSLNRGSPNEKLFF
TGTGCCAGCAGCTTGAATAGGGGATCGCCTAATGAAAAACTGTTTTTT
>-|TRBV11-3|TRBD2|17|TRBJ2-3
CASSAAWREDSTDTQYF
TGTGCCAGCAGCGCAGCGTGGCGGGAGGATAGCACAGATACGCAGTATTTT
>-|TRBV5-1|-|13|TRBJ2-7
CATKDGVSYEQYF
TGCGCCACGAAGGACGGAGTGAGCTACGAGCAGTACTTC
>-|TRBV19|-|14|TRBJ2-7
CASSKDGRSYEQYF
TGTGCCAGTAGTAAGGACGGACGATCCTACGAGCAGTACTTC
>-|TRBV9|TRBD2|14|TRBJ2-7
CASSKGGGWDEQYF
TGTGCCAGCAGCAAGGGCGGGGGTTGGGACGAGCAGTACTTC
>-|TRBV9|TRBD2|18|TRBJ2-3
CASSVELAGGPRTDTQYF
TGTGCCAGCAGCGTAGAACTAGCGGGAGGGCCCCGCACAGATACGCAGTATTTT
>-|TRBV9|TRBD1|14|TRBJ2-7
CASSPRDRGYEQYF
TGTGCCAGCAGCCCTCGGGACAGGGGCTACGAGCAGTACTTC
>once|TRBV5-5|-|15|TRBJ2-7
CASSLEGAMPYEQYF
TGTGCCAGCAGCTTAGAGGGCGCGATGCCCTACGAGCAGTACTTC
>-|TRBV5-1|TRBD2|15|TRBJ2-7
CASSGSGFSSYEQYF
TGCGCCAGCAGCGGTAGCGGGTTCAGCTCCTACGAGCAGTACTTC
>-|TRBV11-1|-|14|TRBJ2-1
CASSRALSYNEQFF
TGTGCCAGCAGCCGCGCCCTTTCCTACAATGAGCAGTTCTTC
>-|TRBV18|-|14|TRBJ1-1
CASRTQGPNTEAFF
TGTGCCAGCCGAACGCAGGGTCCGAACACTGAAGCTTTCTTT
>-|TRBV7-2|-|16|TRBJ1-4
CASSLARPSGEKKLFF
TGTGCCAGCAGCTTAGCGCGTCCCTCGGGGGAAAAAAAACTGTTTTTT
>once|TRBV9|-|15|TRBJ2-5
CASSVAARGQETQYF
TGTGCCAGCAGCGTAGCCGCTAGGGGGCAAGAGACCCAGTACTTC
>-|TRBV6-1|-|15|TRBJ1-4
CASSGEPGLREKLFF
TGTGCCAGCAGTGGAGAGCCGGGGTTGCGAGAAAAACTGTTTTTT
>-|TRBV27|TRBD2|19|TRBJ2-5
CASSLVGIGAGGPKETQYF
TGTGCCAGCAGTTTAGTCGGGATCGGAGCGGGAGGGCCAAAGGAGACCCAGTACTTC
>-|TRBV6-5|-|12|TRBJ2-3
CASRGFTDTQYF
TGTGCCAGCAGGGGATTCACAGATACGCAGTATTTT
>-|TRBV5-1|-|15|TRBJ2-6
CASATGNSGANVLTF
TGCGCCAGCGCAACGGGGAACTCTGGGGCCAACGTCCTGACTTTC
>-|TRBV28|TRBD1|16|TRBJ1-4
CASSMHQGATNEKLFF
TGTGCCAGCAGTATGCACCAGGGGGCCACTAATGAAAAACTGTTTTTT
>-|TRBV7-2|-|11|TRBJ1-1
CASSLGVGAFF
TGTGCCAGCAGCTTAGGGGTTGGGGCTTTCTTT
>-|TRBV19|-|15|TRBJ2-3
CASSMELTSTDTQYF
TGTGCCAGTAGTATGGAACTCACTAGCACAGATACGCAGTATTTT
>-|TRBV30|TRBD1|16|TRBJ1-6
CAWSVKQGRGNSPLHF
TGTGCCTGGAGTGTAAAACAGGGGAGGGGAAATTCACCCCTCCACTTT
>-|TRBV18|-|14|TRBJ2-7
CASSPGGPRGEQYF
TGTGCCAGCTCACCAGGCGGACCCCGAGGCGAGCAGTACTTC
>-|TRBV5-1|-|18|TRBJ1-2
CASSLYGQTLLQTGGYTF
TGCGCCAGCAGCTTGTACGGACAGACTTTACTACAAACCGGTGGCTACACCTTC
>-|TRBV4-1|-|16|TRBJ1-1
CASSQDPGTLHTEAFF
TGCGCCAGCAGCCAAGACCCCGGGACTTTGCACACTGAAGCTTTCTTT
>-|TRBV2|-|12|TRBJ1-1
CASSRTDGAAFF
TGTGCCAGCAGCCGGACAGATGGGGCGGCTTTCTTT
>-|TRBV19|TRBD2|17|TRBJ2-1
CASSIIAGGRGHNEQFF
TGTGCCAGTAGTATCATAGCGGGAGGGCGGGGACACAATGAGCAGTTCTTC
>-|TRBV18|-|14|TRBJ2-1
CASSPGATSYEQFF
TGTGCCAGCTCACCTGGGGCGACCTCCTATGAGCAGTTCTTC
>-|TRBV18|TRBD2|16|TRBJ2-3
CASSPGTSGSADTQYF
TGTGCCAGCTCACCGGGGACTAGCGGGAGTGCAGATACGCAGTATTTT
>once|TRBV6-1|TRBD1|13|TRBJ1-5
CASSEDHRGSQHF
TGTGCCAGCAGTGAGGACCACAGGGGATCCCAGCATTTT
>-|TRBV2|-|14|TRBJ2-2
CASQWESRTGELFF
TGTGCCAGCCAGTGGGAGAGTAGGACCGGGGAGCTGTTTTTT
>-|TRBV5-5|TRBD2|17|TRBJ2-7
CASSLGSPSGNSYEQYF
TGTGCCAGCAGCTTAGGTTCTCCTAGCGGAAATTCCTACGAGCAGTACTTC
>-|TRBV19|-|16|TRBJ1-2
CASSYPNLVSAFGYTF
TGTGCCAGTAGTTACCCGAACCTAGTATCGGCGTTTGGCTACACCTTC
>-|TRBV28|TRBD1|18|TRBJ2-3
CASSLLAPGTGGLGTQYF
TGTGCCAGCAGTTTATTAGCCCCCGGGACAGGGGGATTGGGTACGCAGTATTTT
>-|TRBV4-2|TRBD1|15|TRBJ2-7
CASSPGTGRTYEQYF
TGTGCCAGCAGCCCCGGGACAGGGAGGACCTACGAGCAGTACTTC
>-|TRBV5-4|TRBD1|14|TRBJ2-7
CASSPTGQGHEQYF
TGTGCCAGCAGCCCTACGGGACAGGGCCACGAGCAGTACTTC
>once|TRBV7-2|-|13|TRBJ2-3
CASSLGRTDTQYF
TGTGCCAGCAGCTTAGGGCGCACAGATACGCAGTATTTT
>-|TRBV27|-|15|TRBJ2-3
CASTQRGVSSDTQYF
TGTGCCAGCACCCAGAGGGGTGTTTCATCAGATACGCAGTATTTT
>-|TRBV9|-|15|TRBJ1-1
CASSIDGRRDGEAFF
TGTGCCAGCAGCATCGACGGTAGGCGGGACGGTGAAGCTTTCTTT
>-|TRBV5-8|TRBD1|15|TRBJ2-7
CASSSFAGGRGEQYF
TGTGCCAGCAGCTCGTTCGCAGGGGGCCGGGGCGAGCAGTACTTC
>-|TRBV19|TRBD2|15|TRBJ2-1
CASTAGAGVVNEQFF
TGTGCCAGTACGGCCGGCGCGGGAGTTGTCAATGAGCAGTTCTTC
>-|TRBV5-6|TRBD2|16|TRBJ2-5
CASSPTGRGMGETQYF
TGTGCCAGCAGCCCCACGGGGAGGGGCATGGGGGAGACCCAGTACTTC
>-|TRBV5-1|TRBD2|17|TRBJ2-7
CASSSQRTSGISYEQYF
TGCGCCAGCAGCTCACAAAGGACTAGCGGGATTTCCTACGAGCAGTACTTC